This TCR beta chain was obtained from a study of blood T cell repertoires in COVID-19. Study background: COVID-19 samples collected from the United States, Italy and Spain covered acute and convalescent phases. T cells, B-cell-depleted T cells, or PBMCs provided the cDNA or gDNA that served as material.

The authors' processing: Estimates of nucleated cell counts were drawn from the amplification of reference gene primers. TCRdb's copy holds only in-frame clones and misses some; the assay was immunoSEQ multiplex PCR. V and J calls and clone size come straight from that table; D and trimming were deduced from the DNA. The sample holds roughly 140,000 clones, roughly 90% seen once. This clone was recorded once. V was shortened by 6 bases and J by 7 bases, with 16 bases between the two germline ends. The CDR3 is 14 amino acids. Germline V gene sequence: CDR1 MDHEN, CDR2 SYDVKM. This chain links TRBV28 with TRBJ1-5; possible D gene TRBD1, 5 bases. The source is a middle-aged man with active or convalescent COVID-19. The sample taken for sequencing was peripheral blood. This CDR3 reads CASSPTADEQPQHF. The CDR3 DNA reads TGTGCCAGCAGCCCGACAGCAGACGAACAGCCCCAGCATTTT.